This T cell receptor beta chain was recorded in a study of naive and memory T cell subsets. Germline CDR1 MNHEY, CDR2 SMNVEV (reference sequence). V was cut by 3 bases and J by 4 bases, with 12 bases left in between. The CDR3 totals 14 residues. Alpha and beta libraries were amplified separately from the second PCR onward. Two oligonucleotides, mixed equimolar, formed the beta constant-region primer covering TRBC1 and TRBC2. Nested alpha and beta constant-region primers with the SP2 primer drove four PCR rounds on ligated cDNA. TCRdb re-called the UMI-ligation and nested PCR reads through MiXCR, storing one row per CDR3 protein. Here the sample spans around 30,000 distinct CDR3 sequences, 18% being singletons.

The sequenced material came from effector memory CD4+ T cells from blood. Subset denoted: effector memory, CD45RA- CD27-. This chain joins TRBV27 and TRBJ1-2; possibly TRBD1 for D (6 bases). This TCR was recovered from a human donor in good health. The CDR3 region has the DNA TGTGCCAGCAGTTTGGGTCAGGGGCGCTATGGCTACACCTTC. Translating it yields CASSLGQGRYGYTF.